These 24 T cell receptor beta chains came from one sample sequenced in a study of blood T cell repertoires in COVID-19. Measured with immunoSEQ multiplex PCR; TCRdb has only the in-frame clones, and not every one. The repertoire holds approximately 300,000 clones, with approximately 81% as singletons. Sequenced input: PBMCs or T cells enriched from blood (not recorded which). These receptor sequences come from a woman between 25 and 40 years old who had been exposed to COVID-19.

The chain has TRBV11-2 and TRBJ2-1, with a weak D call TRBD1 (5 bases). V was trimmed by 1 base and J by 0 bases, leaving 7 bases between them. The CDR3 is 15 amino acids. Germline-derived CDR1 and CDR2 are SGHAT and FQNNGV. The CDR3 loop is CASSLVRASYNEQFF. The CDR3 bases are TGTGCCAGCAGCTTAGTCAGGGCCTCCTACAATGAGCAGTTCTTC. The whole variable domain, filled in from reference TRBV11-2 and TRBJ2-1, reads EAGVAQSPRYKIIEKRQSVAFWCNPISGHATLYWYQQILGQGPKLLIQFQNNGVVDDSQLPKDRFSAERLKGVDSTLKIQPAKLEDSAVYLCASSLVRASYNEQFFGPGTRLTVL.

The V call is TRBV10-3, the J call TRBJ2-7, with 9 positions matching TRBD2. Germline assignment: CDR1 ENHRY and CDR2 SYGVKD. The junction had 3 bases not matched to a gene; V was cut back by 3 bases and J by 0 bases. This CDR3 region has 15 residues. CDR3 amino acids: CAISDSGGHSYEQYF. The CDR3 DNA sequence: TGTGCCATCAGTGATAGCGGGGGCCACTCCTACGAGCAGTACTTC.

Note on this clone: Other DNA sequences within the sample encode an identical CDR3. The CDR3 DNA reads TGTGCCAGCAGTCGAGGAACTGAAGCTTTCTTT. Translating it yields CASSRGTEAFF. This sequence joins TRBV6-5 and TRBJ1-1; unclear D gene. CDR1 MNHEY and CDR2 SVGAGI come from the germline V gene. The CDR3 loop spans 11 amino acids. V was cut by 5 bases and J by 5 bases, with 6 bases left in between.

The chain carries TRBV4-3 and TRBJ2-4, with 8 bases that match TRBD1. CDR3 size: 16 residues. The germline CDR1 and CDR2 sequences are LGHNA and YSLEER. J lost 4 bases, V lost 3 bases, and 8 bases had no gene match. The CDR3 loop is CASSHTPGGPKNIQYF. CDR3 sequence (DNA): TGCGCCAGCAGCCATACACCAGGGGGCCCGAAAAACATTCAGTACTTC.

For the CDR3, the DNA is TGCGCCAGCAGGGGGCCGGCTAGTACTCAAGAGACCCAGTACTTC. Amino acid sequence: CASRGPASTQETQYF. The genes are TRBV5-1 and TRBJ2-5; weak D call: TRBD1 (5 bases). The V end lost 5 bases, the J end lost 2 bases, and 16 bases lay between the germline ends. Germline CDR1 SGHRS, CDR2 YFSETQ. This CDR3 region has 15 residues.

This chain uses TRBV7-3 with TRBJ2-3; 7 nucleotides agree with TRBD1. Trimming cost V 4 bases and J 5 bases; bases outside gene matches: 6. The CDR3 loop spans 14 amino acids. Germline CDR1 and CDR2: SGHTA and FQGTGA. CDR3 nucleotide sequence: TGTGCCAGCAGCTCGACAGGGTCGCGAGATACGCAGTATTTT. This translates into CASSSTGSRDTQYF.

The V call is TRBV30, the J call TRBJ2-3, with 8 bases fitting TRBD2. With V trimmed by 2 bases and J by 4 bases, 8 bases remained unmatched. The CDR3 loop spans 15 amino acids. The V gene's germline CDR1 is GTSNPN and CDR2 SVGIG (reference sequence). The CDR3: CAWSLIGLAPDTQYF. The CDR3 region has the DNA TGTGCCTGGAGTTTAATAGGACTAGCCCCAGATACGCAGTATTTT.

The sample holds a few counts of this clone. CDR3 residues: CASSWDGATGTEAFF. In nucleotides, the CDR3 is TGTGCCAGCAGTTGGGATGGGGCCACGGGCACTGAAGCTTTCTTT. The J gene is TRBJ1-1, the V gene TRBV6-5; possibly TRBD1 for D (5 bases). CDR1 is MNHEY, CDR2 SVGAGI, per germline. Deletions cut 4 bases from V and 4 bases from J, with 16 bases between. The CDR3 runs to 15 residues.

This clone was detected only once. The chain uses TRBV7-9 and TRBJ2-2; 8 bases line up with TRBD1. Per germline, CDR1 SEHNR and CDR2 FQNEAQ (reference sequence). J lost 3 bases, V lost 5 bases, and 8 bases had no gene match. There are 16 residues in the CDR3. CDR3 sequence: CASSQINRGDTGELFF. DNA of the CDR3: TGTGCCAGCAGCCAAATCAACAGGGGGGACACCGGGGAGCTGTTTTTT.

The gene calls are TRBV6-5 and TRBJ2-5; D remains ambiguous. CDR3 size: 13 residues. Trimming pared 9 bases from V and 0 bases from J, leaving 11 bases between. Looked up from germline, CDR1 is MNHEY and CDR2 is SVGAGI. The CDR3 loop is CASRPIHQETQYF. CDR3 bases: TGTGCCAGTCGTCCTATCCACCAAGAGACCCAGTACTTC.

CDR3 sequence reads: CASSVTGYSYEQYF. DNA of the CDR3: TGTGCCAGCAGTGTTACAGGGTACTCCTACGAGCAGTACTTC. The chain employs TRBV2 and TRBJ2-7; weak D call: TRBD1 (6 bases). The V end lost 4 bases, the J end lost 0 bases, and 10 bases lay between the germline ends. CDR3 size: 14 residues. CDR1 and CDR2 from the germline V gene are SNHLY and FYNNEI.

CDR3 sequence: CASSLDASGGGTGELFF. CDR3 DNA sequence: TGTGCCAGCAGCTTAGATGCCTCCGGGGGGGGCACCGGGGAGCTGTTTTTT. The chain links TRBV11-2 to TRBJ2-2; TRBD2 aligns across 8 bases. J gave up 4 bases and V 0 bases, and 7 bases lay outside the gene matches. This CDR3 comprises 17 residues. Germline lookup yields CDR1 SGHAT and CDR2 FQNNGV. The full variable domain, rest sourced from reference TRBV11-2 and TRBJ2-2, is EAGVAQSPRYKIIEKRQSVAFWCNPISGHATLYWYQQILGQGPKLLIQFQNNGVVDDSQLPKDRFSAERLKGVDSTLKIQPAKLEDSAVYLCASSLDASGGGTGELFFGEGSRLTVL.

Comments on this clone: The same CDR3 also results from other DNA sequences found in this sample. CDR3 nucleotides: TGTGCCAGCAGCTCCAGTCAGCCCCAGCATTTT. This translates into CASSSSQPQHF. This chain connects TRBV28 to TRBJ1-5; D uncertain. The CDR3 has 11 residues. V lost 6 bases and J 6 bases, leaving 6 bases between the germline ends. CDR1 is MDHEN and CDR2 is SYDVKM in the germline V gene.

This clone was observed a few times. V is TRBV4-3 and J is TRBJ2-5, with 12 bases fitting TRBD2. The V gene end was trimmed by 0 bases and the J gene end by 4 bases; junction bases not matched to a gene: 3. This CDR3 region has 16 residues. Germline CDR1 is LGHNA and CDR2 is YSLEER. CDR3 sequence: CASSQDPSGGGETQYF. DNA for the CDR3: TGCGCCAGCAGCCAAGATCCTAGCGGGGGGGGAGAGACCCAGTACTTC.

The rearrangement uses TRBV5-4 and TRBJ2-1; TRBD2 matches 13 bases. This CDR3 has 16 residues. Germline loops: CDR1 SGHNT, CDR2 YYREEE (reference sequence). The ends lost 0 bases at V and 8 bases at J; junction bases unmatched: 5. CDR3 protein: CASSLDAGLAGDEQFF. CDR3 sequence (DNA): TGTGCCAGCAGCTTGGATGCAGGACTAGCGGGAGATGAGCAGTTCTTC.

The V gene is TRBV18, the J gene TRBJ2-5, with TRBD1 identical over 10 bases. CDR3 size: 16 residues. The V and J ends lost 4 bases and 5 bases, in that order; junction bases with no gene match: 10. Germline V gene data show CDR1 as KGHSH and CDR2 as LQKENI. CDR3 loop: CASSLTGTGVPETQYF. CDR3 DNA: TGTGCCAGCTCACTCACCGGGACAGGGGTTCCTGAGACCCAGTACTTC.

This clone was picked up one time. The CDR3 sequence: CASSSNPDDRERSYEQYF. CDR3 nucleotides: TGTGCCAGCAGTTCAAACCCCGACGACAGGGAGAGGAGCTACGAGCAGTACTTC. This chain uses TRBV28 with TRBJ2-7; 7 bases line up with TRBD1. The junction had 18 bases not matched to a gene; V was cut back by 4 bases and J by 3 bases. The CDR3 is 18 residues long. Germline V CDR1 and CDR2: MDHEN, SYDVKM.

At least ten counts were recorded for this clone. The V and J genes are TRBV7-2 and TRBJ1-1; D remains unclear. V was pared by 2 bases and J by 8 bases, with 18 bases between. CDR1 SGHTA and CDR2 FQGNSA come from the germline V gene. The CDR3 loop spans 15 amino acids. CDR3 loop: CASSLSPGPNSEAFF. As DNA, the CDR3 is TGTGCCAGCAGCTTAAGTCCAGGCCCGAATTCGGAAGCTTTCTTT.

The rearrangement joins TRBV30 to TRBJ2-2; D gene uncertain. The CDR3 totals 13 residues. The germline gives CDR1 GTSNPN, CDR2 SVGIG (reference sequence). Trimming took 0 bases from V and 5 from J, leaving 7 bases between them. The CDR3 loop reads CAWSVQLTGELFF. DNA for the CDR3: TGTGCCTGGAGTGTACAGTTAACCGGGGAGCTGTTTTTT.

This chain uses TRBV27 with TRBJ1-2; D possibly corresponds to TRBD1 (5 bases). Germline CDR1 and CDR2: MNHEY and SMNVEV (reference sequence). V gave up 3 bases and J gave up 7 bases, with 15 bases separating them. This CDR3 has 14 residues. The CDR3 DNA is TGTGCCAGCAGTTTTGGGGGTATGGGGGGTGGCTACACCTTC. Residues: CASSFGGMGGGYTF.

This clone was detected only a few times. The chain employs TRBV5-4 and TRBJ2-7; TRBD1 matches 7 bases. V shed 4 bases and J 4 bases; nucleotides not matched to a gene: 11. The CDR3 extends over 15 amino acids. Per germline, CDR1 SGHNT and CDR2 YYREEE (reference sequence). CDR3 in DNA: TGTGCCAGCAGCGAAACGCCGGGACAGATATACGAGCAGTACTTC. As protein: CASSETPGQIYEQYF.

The V gene is TRBV7-2, the J gene TRBJ2-5; D is possibly TRBD2 (6 bases). From germline, CDR1 is SGHTA and CDR2 FQGNSA. CDR3 length: 12 amino acids. Trimming cost V 5 bases and J 7 bases, with 11 bases left between them. This CDR3 is CASSPMEGTQYF. For the CDR3, the DNA is TGTGCCAGCAGCCCTATGGAGGGGACCCAGTACTTC.

J is TRBJ1-1 and V is TRBV30; no definite D call. The V end lost 0 bases, the J end lost 0 bases, and 8 bases lay between the germline ends. The CDR3 runs to 14 residues. The germline CDR1 and CDR2 sequences are GTSNPN and SVGIG (reference sequence). In DNA, the CDR3 is TGTGCCTGGAGTGTTTTCGGGATGAACACTGAAGCTTTCTTT. Translating gives CAWSVFGMNTEAFF. The variable domain in full, with the rest retrieved from reference TRBV30 and TRBJ1-1, is SQTIHQWPATLVQPVGSPLSLECTVEGTSNPNLYWYRQAAGRGLQLLFYSVGIGQISSEVPQNLSASRPQDRQFILSSKKLLLSDSGFYLCAWSVFGMNTEAFFGQGTRLTVV.

The genes are TRBV6-1 and TRBJ1-5; maybe TRBD1 (5 bases). Germline CDR1 and CDR2: MNHNS and SASEGT. V gave up 0 bases and J gave up 3 bases, with 9 bases separating them. This CDR3 has 15 residues. DNA for the CDR3: TGTGCCAGCAGTGAAGCAGTGGGGCCCAATCAGCCCCAGCATTTT. It translates to CASSEAVGPNQPQHF.